These T cell receptor beta chains were read from a single sample in a study of blood T cell repertoires in COVID-19. TCRdb keeps only in-frame clones here, not all; method: immunoSEQ multiplex PCR. The sample consists of about 150,000 clones, approximately 82% of them appearing once. The sequenced sample consisted of peripheral blood. These receptors were obtained from a woman in her sixties or seventies who had recovered from COVID-19. CDR3s include the opening cysteine and the closing phenylalanine or tryptophan. D genes are given only for firm matches. Some rows mark clone size as missing; the rest say once, few, many or name a class of expanded clone.

d_call j_call clone_size v_call cdr3_nt cdr3_aa
NA TRBJ1-1 few TRBV6-5 TGTGCCACCGGACAGTGGAAGAACACTGAAGCTTTCTTT CATGQWKNTEAFF
NA TRBJ1-1 NA TRBV28 TGTGCCAGCATGGGGGAGGCCAACACTGAAGCTTTCTTT CASMGEANTEAFF
TRBD1 TRBJ1-6 NA TRBV7-9 TGTGCCAGCCGACAGGGGAATAATTCACCCCTCCACTTT CASRQGNNSPLHF
NA TRBJ2-7 NA TRBV19 TGTGCCAGTAGTATGGGTGGAGAGACCTCCTACGAGCAGTACTTC CASSMGGETSYEQYF
TRBD2 TRBJ2-7 NA TRBV7-9 TGTGCCAGCAGCTCGGGCGGGGGTAGCGGCCCGTACGAGCAGTACTTC CASSSGGGSGPYEQYF
TRBD2 TRBJ2-7 NA TRBV19 TGTGCCAGTAGATTGGCTAGCGGGTTGTACGAGCAGTACTTC CASRLASGLYEQYF
NA TRBJ1-1 NA TRBV7-2 TGTGCCAGCAGCCTAACCAGGGGTATAACTGAAGCTTTCTTT CASSLTRGITEAFF
NA TRBJ1-2 NA TRBV18 TGTGCCAGCTCACCGCGGCAGGAACAGGGAAAAACTAACTATGGCTACACCTTC CASSPRQEQGKTNYGYTF
TRBD1 TRBJ1-3 NA TRBV3-1/TRBV3-2 TGTGCCAGCAGCCTCGGGACAGGGGGCGAAAACACCATATATTTT CASSLGTGGENTIYF
NA TRBJ1-1 few TRBV3-1/TRBV3-2 TGTGCCAGCAGCCAAGGGGAGTCGGGCACTGAAGCTTTCTTT CASSQGESGTEAFF
NA TRBJ2-7 NA TRBV10-3 TGTGCCATCAGAGGGCCTGGAGGGGAGCAGTACTTC CAIRGPGGEQYF
NA TRBJ2-1 NA TRBV6-4 TGTGCCAGCACGCAGACAGAGAGCTCCTACAATGAGCAGTTCTTC CASTQTESSYNEQFF
NA TRBJ1-5 few TRBV19 TGTGCCAGTGCGGACGGGAGAGATCAGCCCCAGCATTTT CASADGRDQPQHF